This is a list of T cell receptor beta chains from one sample in a study of regulatory T cells in long-lasting Graves disease. TCRdb recomputed calls from the multiplex PCR reads with MiXCR, one row per CDR3 protein. The sample comprises about 660,000 distinct CDR3 sequences, 30% of which are singletons, and around 40% rests with the top ten. Sequencing was performed on peripheral blood mononuclear cells (PBMCs), taken when the disease was refractory, from a patient treated with antithyroid drugs. Every receptor here comes from a female donor with Graves disease. Each CDR3 is given with its conserved first and last residue. A D gene is named only where the DNA matches it firmly. Rows give clone size only sometimes, using once, few, many, or a class for an expanded clone.

TRBJ2-7	few	TRBD2	TRBV12-3/TRBV12-4	TGTGCCAGCAGTTTACTAGCGGGTAAGGGCGAGCAGTACTTC	CASSLLAGKGEQYF
TRBJ2-7	.	.	TRBV20-1	TGCAGTGCGAAAGACGGGCGAAGCTCCTACGAGCAGTACTTC	CSAKDGRSSYEQYF
TRBJ2-2	.	.	TRBV25-1	TGTGCCAGCAGTGAATGGAGTGGGCTGAACACCGGGGAGCTGTTTTTT	CASSEWSGLNTGELFF
TRBJ1-4	.	.	TRBV4-1	TGCGCCAGCAGCCGCGAGTTGATGGGTTCAGCTAATGAAAAACTGTTTTTT	CASSRELMGSANEKLFF
TRBJ2-7	few	.	TRBV11-1	TGTGCCAGCAGCAAACCGACAACCTACGAGCAGTACTTC	CASSKPTTYEQYF
TRBJ1-2	.	.	TRBV7-2	TGTGCCAGCAGCTTATTCGCCAGGGACAACTATGGCTACACCTTC	CASSLFARDNYGYTF
TRBJ2-6	.	TRBD2	TRBV20-1	TGCAGTGCCCCTCCGGGGGGGCGGGGGGCCAACGTCCTGACTTTC	CSAPPGGRGANVLTF
TRBJ2-3	.	TRBD1	TRBV5-1	TGCGCCAGCAGCCCGGGACAGGTGACGATCCGCACGGATACGCAGTATTTT	CASSPGQVTIRTDTQYF
TRBJ1-6	.	.	TRBV12-3/TRBV12-4	TGTGCCAGCAGTTTATCGGGGGCGATTTCACCCCTCCACTTT	CASSLSGAISPLHF
TRBJ1-2	.	.	TRBV19	TGTGCCAGTAGTCCAGGACAGCAAATACTTAACTATGGCTACACCTTC	CASSPGQQILNYGYTF
TRBJ1-4	few	.	TRBV28	TGTGCCAGCAGGGTCCCGGTGAATGAAAAACTGTTTTTT	CASRVPVNEKLFF
TRBJ2-7	many	.	TRBV11-2	TGTGCCAGCAGCCAGACTACCTACGAGCAGTACTTC	CASSQTTYEQYF
TRBJ2-7	.	TRBD1	TRBV20-1	TGCAGTGCTAACCCAACCGGGACAGGGGGTTACGAGCAGTACTTC	CSANPTGTGGYEQYF
TRBJ1-1	once	.	TRBV10-1	TGCGCCAGCAGTGATGGGCAGGTGAACACTGAAGCTTTCTTT	CASSDGQVNTEAFF
TRBJ1-2	few	TRBD1	TRBV6-1	TGTGCCAGCAGAAGCTCAGGGGGCCAGGACTATGGCTACACCTTC	CASRSSGGQDYGYTF
TRBJ2-5	.	TRBD2	TRBV4-1	TGCGCCAGCAGCCAGTTGAGAACTAGCGGGGGGCAAGAGACCCAGTACTTC	CASSQLRTSGGQETQYF
TRBJ1-4	.	TRBD1	TRBV20-1	TGCAGTGCTATCGCCGGGACAGGGGACGAAAAACTGTTTTTT	CSAIAGTGDEKLFF
TRBJ1-2	few	TRBD1	TRBV18	TGTGCCAGCTCTCGCGGACAGGGTTTCTACACCTTC	CASSRGQGFYTF
TRBJ1-5	.	.	TRBV4-1	TGCGCCAGCAGCCAAGCGGACCAGGGGTTCAATCAGCCCCAGCATTTT	CASSQADQGFNQPQHF
TRBJ2-7	.	TRBD2	TRBV20-1	TGCAGTGCTAGTGGCCCAGCGGGGTACTACGAGCAGTACTTC	CSASGPAGYYEQYF
TRBJ1-1	few	.	TRBV6-1	TGTGCCAGCAATTTTCGGGGGAACACTGAAGCTTTCTTT	CASNFRGNTEAFF
TRBJ2-5	.	TRBD2	TRBV18	TGTGCCAGCTCACCTACGACTAGCGCCCAAGAGACCCAGTACTTC	CASSPTTSAQETQYF
TRBJ1-5	few	.	TRBV6-1	TGTGCCAGCAGTGAAACAGCATATAGCAATCAGCCCCAGCATTTT	CASSETAYSNQPQHF
TRBJ1-1	few	TRBD1	TRBV6-1	TGTGCCAGCAGCGACAGGGGGCTGTGGACTGAAGCTTTCTTT	CASSDRGLWTEAFF
TRBJ2-7	few	.	TRBV29-1	TGCAGCGGCGTGACATCCTCCTACGAGCAGTACTTC	CSGVTSSYEQYF
TRBJ1-5	few	TRBD1	TRBV20-1	TGCAGTGCTGCAGGACAGGGATACCCCCAGCATTTT	CSAAGQGYPQHF
TRBJ1-6	few	TRBD1	TRBV12-3/TRBV12-4	TGTGCCAGCAGTCCTGGACAGGAGGGTAATTCACCCCTCCACTTT	CASSPGQEGNSPLHF
TRBJ1-2	many	.	TRBV12-3/TRBV12-4	TGTGCCAGCAGCTCGGGACGGAGGGGTCTCTATGGCTACACCTTC	CASSSGRRGLYGYTF
TRBJ1-1	few	.	TRBV10-2	TGCGCCAGCAGCTCTCCAGGGGAGGGTAACACTGAAGCTTTCTTT	CASSSPGEGNTEAFF
TRBJ1-5	.	.	TRBV2	TGTGCCAGCAATTACAACAGCAATCAGCCCCAGCATTTT	CASNYNSNQPQHF
TRBJ2-7	few	TRBD1	TRBV7-3	TGTGCCGGGGACAGATCCTACGAGCAGTACTTC	CAGDRSYEQYF
TRBJ2-1	few	.	TRBV27	TGTGCCACAACATTATTGAGGGGAGGAGGGAACAATGAGCAGTTCTTC	CATTLLRGGGNNEQFF
TRBJ1-1	.	.	TRBV20-1	TGCAGTGCTAGAGATGGCAGGGGTGACACTGAAGCTTTCTTT	CSARDGRGDTEAFF
TRBJ2-1	few	TRBD2	TRBV27	TGTGCCAGCAGTCCCAGACTAGCGGGAGGGAACAATGAGCAGTTCTTC	CASSPRLAGGNNEQFF
TRBJ2-1	few	TRBD1	TRBV7-3	TGTGCCAGCAGCTGGACAGGGTCTGGGTACAATGAGCAGTTCTTC	CASSWTGSGYNEQFF
TRBJ1-1	.	.	TRBV30	TGTGCCTGGAGCACAGGACTTTCTGAAGCTTTCTTT	CAWSTGLSEAFF
TRBJ1-6	once	.	TRBV6-9	TGTGCCAGCAGTTCTACGGGGGGCTATAATTCACCCCTCCACTTT	CASSSTGGYNSPLHF
TRBJ2-2	many	.	TRBV12-3/TRBV12-4	TGTGCCAGCAGTTTTGGGGCAGTAAACACCGGGGAGCTGTTTTTT	CASSFGAVNTGELFF
TRBJ2-5	many	.	TRBV28	TGTGCCAGCAGGAGTTCTTTCTCAGAGACCCAGTACTTC	CASRSSFSETQYF
TRBJ1-1	few	.	TRBV6-1	TGTGCCAGCAGCGAAAGGGGGGGGTGGGACACTGAAGCTTTCTTT	CASSERGGWDTEAFF